This is a list of T cell receptor beta chains from one sample in a study of beta chain features in type 1 diabetes. Clones were read by immunoSEQ multiplex PCR, and TCRdb kept only the in-frame ones, dropping some. The sample holds nearly 250,000 clones, 68% seen once. The sample was naive CD4+ T cells from blood. The receptors here all came from a man aged 25 to 45 in good health. Both conserved end residues are trimmed from each CDR3.

v_call,cdr3_aa
TRBV6-7,ASSYVPPKRTDTQY
TRBV7-9,ATTEPGSGELF
TRBV30,AWRRLTSGYT
TRBV29-1,SAITPEGDYEQY
TRBV10-3,AISESIAATAESQY
TRBV15,ATSRGPSGANVLT
TRBV29-1,SVARTGETQY
TRBV6-6,ASSYSLAGGTDTQY
TRBV9,ASSKSTGPGSYNEQF
TRBV6-5,ASRVGGVLKETQY
TRBV29-1,SVEEHEQF
TRBV29-1,SVAVGLAYNEQF
TRBV10-3,AISESVLRTTTSTDTQY
TRBV5-1,ASSLMGSLASFYEQY
TRBV5-1,ASSSPGGYRDEQF
TRBV25-1,ASRGHGQTQY
TRBV7-2,ASSLVLHGSNYGYT
TRBV28,ASSLTPRQGGTDTQY
TRBV7-9,ASGGQGQETQY
TRBV11-1,ASSLGLQETQY
TRBV10-3,AMSQRGETQY
TRBV25-1,ASSEFGDGYT
TRBV30,AWSVLAGNTIY
TRBV6-6,ASSYRFGTEAF
TRBV29-1,SVDRTAKYNSPLH
TRBV7-9,ASSLGSGRTDTQY
TRBV30,AFARQETQY
TRBV20-1,SATDNYGYT
TRBV7-2,ASSLASGTRSNEQF
TRBV5-1,ASSLGSVLNEQF
TRBV6-5,ASSFTASTDTQY